The entry that follows covers one TCR beta chain sequence. Its antigen remains unidentified. The source of the sample is a study of T cell responses to AZD1222 COVID-19 vaccine. Study-wide findings and caveats: The sample set comprised mostly white British donors with more females, and clonal diversity was possibly underestimated. Baseline seropositives among AZD1222 recipients totaled only five or six. Repertoires were sampled only after the peak T cell response.

The table came from immunoSEQ multiplex PCR; TCRdb's copy has only in-frame clones and leaves some out. The sample holds 60,000 to 100,000 clones, about nine tenths seen once. The TCR comes from an adult in good health. The material sequenced was peripheral blood, taken on day 0 of AZD1222 vaccination.

The CDR3 reads CAISENEDTEAFF. The CDR3 coding sequence is TGTGCCATCAGTGAGAATGAGGACACTGAAGCTTTCTTT. The chain joins TRBV10-3 to TRBJ1-1; D remains unclear. The germline CDR1 and CDR2 sequences are ENHRY and SYGVKD. The CDR3 extends over 13 amino acids. The V gene lost 2 bases and the J gene lost 3 bases, with 7 bases spanning the gap.